The sequence of this T cell receptor (beta chain) was determined in a study of cytomegalovirus exposure and HLA in healthy donors. Regarding the study as a whole: The study listed approximately 160 cytomegalovirus-associated TCR beta chains.

This clone was observed once. The target antigen is unknown. V was trimmed by 0 bases and J by 4 bases, leaving 16 bases between them. Germline-derived CDR1 and CDR2 are GTSNPN and SVGIG (reference sequence). The CDR3 consists of 15 residues. 13 Jbeta primers and 60 Vbeta primers were used for the PCR. The method was immunoSEQ multiplex PCR; TCRdb's version includes in-frame clones alone and lacks a portion of them. This sample has about 240,000 clones, with more than 75% found just once. The TCR comes from a girl aged 2-10 years in good health and CMV-seronegative. Sequencing was performed on PBMCs. The rearrangement uses TRBV30 and TRBJ2-7; maybe TRBD1 (5 bases). DNA of the CDR3: TGTGCCTGGAGTGTCGCCAGGGTAAGGATTTACGAGCAGTACTTC. The encoded protein is CAWSVARVRIYEQYF.